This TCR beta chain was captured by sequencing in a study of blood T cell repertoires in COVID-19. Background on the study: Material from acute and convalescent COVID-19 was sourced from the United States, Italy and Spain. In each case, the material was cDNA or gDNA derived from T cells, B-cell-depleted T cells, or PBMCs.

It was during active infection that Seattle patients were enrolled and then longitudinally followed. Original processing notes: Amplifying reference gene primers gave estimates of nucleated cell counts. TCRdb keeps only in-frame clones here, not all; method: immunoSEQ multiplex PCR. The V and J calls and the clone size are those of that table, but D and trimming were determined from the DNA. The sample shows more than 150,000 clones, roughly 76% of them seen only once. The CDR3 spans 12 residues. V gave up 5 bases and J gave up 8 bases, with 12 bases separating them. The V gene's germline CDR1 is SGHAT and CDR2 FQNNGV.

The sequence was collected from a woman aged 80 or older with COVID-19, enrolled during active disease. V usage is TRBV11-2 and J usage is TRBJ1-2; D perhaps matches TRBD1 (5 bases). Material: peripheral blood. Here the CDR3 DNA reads TGTGCCAGCAGCCCCCCAGGGTTAGGCTACACCTTC. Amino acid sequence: CASSPPGLGYTF.